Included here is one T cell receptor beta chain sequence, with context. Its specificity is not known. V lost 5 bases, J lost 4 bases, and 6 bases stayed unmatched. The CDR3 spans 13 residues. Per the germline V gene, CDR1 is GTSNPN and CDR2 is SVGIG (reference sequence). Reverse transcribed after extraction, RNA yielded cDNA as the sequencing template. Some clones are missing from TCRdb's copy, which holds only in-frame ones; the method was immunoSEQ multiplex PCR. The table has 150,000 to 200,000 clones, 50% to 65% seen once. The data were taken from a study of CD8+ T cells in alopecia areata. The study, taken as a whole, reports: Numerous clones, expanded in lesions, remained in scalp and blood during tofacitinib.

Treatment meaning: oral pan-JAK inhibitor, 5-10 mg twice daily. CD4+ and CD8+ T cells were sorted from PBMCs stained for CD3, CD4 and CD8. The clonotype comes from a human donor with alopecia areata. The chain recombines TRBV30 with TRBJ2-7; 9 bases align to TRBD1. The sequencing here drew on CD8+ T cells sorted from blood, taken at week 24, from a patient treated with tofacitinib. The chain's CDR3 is CAWGTGLGYEQYF. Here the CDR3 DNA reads TGTGCCTGGGGGACAGGGTTGGGATACGAGCAGTACTTC.